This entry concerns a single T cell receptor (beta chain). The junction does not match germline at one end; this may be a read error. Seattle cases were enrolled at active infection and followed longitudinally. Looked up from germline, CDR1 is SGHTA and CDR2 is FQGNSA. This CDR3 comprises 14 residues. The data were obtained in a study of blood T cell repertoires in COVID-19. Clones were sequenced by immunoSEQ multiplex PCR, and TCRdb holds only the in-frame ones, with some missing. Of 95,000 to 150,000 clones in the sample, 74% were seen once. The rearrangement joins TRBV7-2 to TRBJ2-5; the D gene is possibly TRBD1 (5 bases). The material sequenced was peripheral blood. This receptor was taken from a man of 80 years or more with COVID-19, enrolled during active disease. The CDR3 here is CASTLGSGQETQYF. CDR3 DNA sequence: TGTGCCAGCACCTTAGGATCAGGGCAAGAGACCCAGTACTTC.